This record concerns one T cell receptor beta chain sequence. The sample is drawn from a study of blood T cell repertoires in COVID-19. Profiling relied on immunoSEQ multiplex PCR, and the TCRdb table lists in-frame clones only, not all of them. Counted here are more than 95,000 clones, less than 90% occurring once; the ten biggest clones make up approximately 2.3%. This CDR3 is built from 16 residues. The trim removed 2 bases at V and 0 bases at J, leaving 6 bases unmatched. The germline V gene encodes CDR1 SGDLS and CDR2 YYNGEE. V and J are TRBV9 and TRBJ2-3; 7 bases are shared with TRBD2. Sequencing was carried out using peripheral blood. The source of this sequence is a man aged 25 to 40 with acute or convalescent COVID-19. DNA for the CDR3: TGTGCCAGCAGCGTTAGCGGGCGTGCTAGCACAGATACGCAGTATTTT. The encoded protein is CASSVSGRASTDTQYF.